This T cell receptor beta chain was captured in a study of blood T cells in healthy people across ages (dated by TCRdb to about 2015). Concerning the study at large: Template switching captured roughly one uniquely barcoded TCR beta cDNA molecule per two T cells in model experiments. Using the same blood draw, the study looked at two additional independent replicas of 1 million unique cDNA reads for two donors, one aged 18 to 30 and the other aged 80 or older. The donors were divided into four age groups: young (average approximately 15 years), middle-aged (under 40), aged (about 62) and long-lived (roughly 82). To avoid experimental bias, donors of different ages were randomly spread across the sequencing lanes. Using deep sequencing normalized with unique cDNA molecular identifiers, the study measured how TCR beta repertoire diversity changes with age. General study outcomes and caveats: The CMV infection status of donors was not known, potentially confounding age-related changes in expanded clonotypes. Since profiling was done on bulk unsorted PBMCs, naive and antigen-experienced compartments could not be conclusively compared. Compared with the aged group, the long-lived group had more naive CD4+ T cells, fewer expanded clones and increased TCR diversity, suggesting age selection. There was a strong correlation between observed TCR beta diversity and the percentage of naive T cells measured by flow cytometry. Observed TCR beta diversity per million T cells fell roughly linearly with age, and a significant reduction was already apparent by age around 36. Estimates of total diversity based on one million sequenced T cells were considered lower bounds and underestimates.

The library was generated by 5' RACE. Instrument on record: Illumina HiSeq 2500. A second PCR of about 6 to 11 cycles was performed with a sample-barcoded 5' primer and a J-beta primer mix. A unique molecular identifier was introduced onto each TCR beta cDNA molecule by a template-switch 5' adaptor carrying 12 random nucleotides. Each sample yielded at least 2.5 million CDR3-containing paired-end reads. First-strand cDNA synthesis was performed from all RNA using the Mint cDNA synthesis kit, with priming by a TRBC-specific oligonucleotide. All cDNA was treated with uracil-DNA glycosylase and then went through a first 18-cycle PCR with the universal primers M1SS and BC2_uni_R. From the authors' description of their analysis: For normalization, 1 million high-quality reads were randomly selected from each sample, with every read carrying a distinct molecular identifier. Instead of being binned into consensus sequences, reads that shared molecular identifiers were thrown out. CDR3 identification, clonotype clustering and error correction used MiTCR with a Q25 quality threshold and the strictest error-elimination algorithm. A nonparametric unseen species model using Euler transformation provided a lower-bound estimate of total TCR beta diversity. TCRdb ran its own pipeline on the public reads, namely fastp trimming at Q25 and MiXCR clone calling, and kept in-frame beta chains. A single entry per CDR3 protein holds the most common genes and DNA from its merged rows. These V and J calls rely on TCRdb rather than the paper's analysis. Present in this sample are 650,000 or so distinct CDR3 sequences, 52% of which were seen just once. Of the sample, approximately 13% is held by the ten largest clones.

Comments on this clonotype: Which antigen it targets is not known. The record has no base qualities; no much larger clone is one base away.

The donors were a few dozen Caucasian individuals from Russia, aged roughly 6 to 100 years, who were systemically healthy. Each donor gave ten milliliters of peripheral blood, collected into EDTA-treated Vacutainer tubes. Ficoll-Paque density-gradient centrifugation was used to isolate PBMCs, with at least 6.5 million obtained per sample. Total RNA, at least 5 micrograms per sample, was extracted from PBMCs with Trizol reagent. The percentages of naive CD45RAhigh/CD27high T cells were determined by flow cytometry on a PBMC aliquot from every donor. The CDR3 covers 14 residues, taking in both the cysteine and the phenylalanine. Only the CDR3 DNA stays, 42 bases, in frame from base 1. V loses 2 bases, J loses 4 bases, and the germline ends lie 11 bases apart.

Sample: blood. The receptor's source is a woman at least 80 years old in good health. Recombination linked TRBV12-3 or TRBV12-4 to TRBJ1-2; TRBD1 is a weak D gene call, 5 bases matching. The CDR3 reads as follows: CASSLLGPGYGYTF. The DNA is TGTGCCAGCAGTTTATTGGGGCCGGGCTATGGCTACACCTTC.